This TCR beta chain was retrieved from a study of a mutant IDH1 vaccine in newly diagnosed glioma. Generated by immunoSEQ multiplex PCR, the TCRdb table keeps only in-frame clones and is missing some. The sample has approximately 50,000 clones, approximately 80% seen once. As concerns this clone: What it binds is not known.

The time point is: week 47, end of study. Vaccinated patients received 300 ug of mutant IDH1 20-mer peptide per dose, with topical imiquimod. Looked up from germline, CDR1 is LGHNA and CDR2 is YSLEER. The CDR3 is made up of 15 amino acids. V lost 4 bases and J 1 base, leaving 13 bases between the germline ends. The source material was PBMCs, sampled from a glioma patient whose treatment included an IDH1 peptide vaccine. The receptor was isolated from a woman in her thirties or forties with glioma. Some clones in this sample may be carry-over from other donors' samples. V and J are TRBV4-3 and TRBJ1-1, with D perhaps matching TRBD1 (5 bases). This CDR3 is CASSPGHTKNTEAFF. In nucleotides, the CDR3 is TGCGCCAGCAGCCCGGGGCATACTAAGAACACTGAAGCTTTCTTT.